The source of this T cell receptor (beta chain) is a study of post-analysis software for immune sequencing data (dated by TCRdb to about 2015). Notes on the research overall: Recorded disease courses included relapsing-remitting, secondary progressive and progressive-relapsing multiple sclerosis, with some patients lacking subtype annotation. The patient repertoires were set against around ten previously published healthy control repertoires from donors whose ages ranged from roughly 6 to 26 years. A subset of samples was prepared in parallel using single-end sample barcoding, then pooled and co-amplified after Illumina adapter ligation. The paper as a whole reports these results and caveats: Significantly higher frequencies in patients than in controls were found for roughly 5 TRBV segments, including TRBV5-6, TRBV5-1 and TRBV20-1. The multiple sclerosis patient group was slightly younger than the control group. Direct clustering with F measure showed strong co-clustering of samples prepared in the same batch, prompting a batch-effect correction. Normalized Chao1 diversity was significantly lower in multiple sclerosis patients than controls, suggesting substantial peripheral T-cell clonal expansion.

The method behind the library was PCR. For sequencing, an Illumina HiSeq 2500 was employed. Unique molecular identifiers were incorporated into TCR beta cDNA libraries to reduce PCR and sequencing biases. About 500,000 cDNA molecules were obtained for every 1 to 10 million input T cells, so each molecule roughly corresponded to one T cell. The patient libraries were prepared and sequenced using the same protocol as the earlier healthy control dataset. Within a given batch, samples were prepared together, multiplexed and sequenced on the same HiSeq lane. The paper's processing steps were these. MIGEC was used to process the raw barcoded reads, and molecular identifier groups with only a single read were discarded before consensus assembly and CDR3 extraction. Clonotype tables were post-analysed with VDJtools, normalizing diversity by down-sampling all datasets to the smallest sample size. Repertoire overlap clustering matched CDR3 amino acid but not nucleotide sequences to correct batch-related cross-sample contamination. TCRdb reran the public reads through fastp at Q25 and MiXCR, keeping productive beta chains. Rows are unified per CDR3 protein, each entry keeping the most common DNA and genes. The V and J calls reflect TCRdb's pipeline rather than the authors' work. Counted in this sample were roughly 700,000 distinct CDR3 sequences; about 27% of them appeared once. Of the sample, under 0.7% falls within the top ten clones.

To demonstrate the VDJtools post-analysis software, the study profiled TCR beta repertoires from the peripheral blood of some 13 young patients with multiple sclerosis. Multiple sclerosis patients were children and adolescents aged about 6 to 16 years. With respect to this clonotype: Which antigen it targets is not known. Relative to the germline gene, one junction end is altered; a read error may explain this.

The CDR3 holds 13 amino acids from the cysteine to the phenylalanine. The DNA shown is the 39-base CDR3, in frame from base 1. CDR1 SQVTM and CDR2 ANQGSEA are derived from the germline V gene. The sequence was collected from a girl aged 5-17 years with multiple sclerosis. The sample consisted of blood. The chain is encoded by TRBV29-1 joined to TRBJ1-1; the D gene identity is not certain. CDR3 region: CSVGPEPNAEAFF. The bases read TGCAGCGTCGGCCCGGAACCGAACGCTGAAGCTTTCTTT.